The 18 T cell receptor beta chains in this list originate from one sample, sequenced in a study of blood T cell repertoires in COVID-19. Profiling relied on immunoSEQ multiplex PCR, and the TCRdb table lists in-frame clones only, not all of them. This table holds 200,000 or so clones, about 80% found once. Sample: peripheral blood. These receptors all stem from a human donor with acute or convalescent COVID-19. The donor label of this sample is uncertain.

The chain has TRBV12-3 or TRBV12-4 and TRBJ1-1, with D unclear. The CDR3 is made up of 12 amino acids. Deletions cut 5 bases from V and 8 bases from J, with 12 bases between. CDR3 bases: TGTGCCAGCAGTCCAATCGGGGTCGAAGCTTTCTTT. This translates into CASSPIGVEAFF.

The chain joins TRBV6-2 or TRBV6-3 to TRBJ2-7; D unresolved. Germline CDR1 and CDR2: MNHEY and SVGEGT. The CDR3 loop spans 14 amino acids. V gave up 1 base and J gave up 2 bases, with 9 bases separating them. The CDR3 DNA sequence: TGTGCCAGCAGTTACTTCCGGGTCCCCTACGAGCAGTACTTC. Encoded protein: CASSYFRVPYEQYF.

The chain joins TRBV28 to TRBJ1-2; TRBD1 aligns across 7 bases. The junction had 5 bases not matched to a gene; V was cut back by 4 bases and J by 3 bases. The length of the CDR3 is 14 residues. The germline CDR1 and CDR2 sequences are MDHEN and SYDVKM. The CDR3 bases are TGTGCCAGCAGTTCACCGGGACAGTACTATGGCTACACCTTC. Its protein product is CASSSPGQYYGYTF.

CDR3 amino acids: CASSLNGATNEKLFF. The DNA of the CDR3 is TGCGCCAGCAGCTTGAACGGGGCAACTAATGAAAAACTGTTTTTT. This chain links TRBV5-1 with TRBJ1-4; D is uncertain. Trimming cost V 1 base and J 0 bases, with 7 bases left between them. The germline V gene has CDR1 SGHRS and CDR2 YFSETQ. The CDR3 contains 15 residues.

This rearrangement joins TRBV10-3 to TRBJ1-3; possibly TRBD1 for D (5 bases). The germline V gene has CDR1 ENHRY and CDR2 SYGVKD. V lost 11 bases and J lost 4, with 12 bases in between. There are 12 residues in the CDR3. The CDR3 spells CAAGGGGNTIYF. CDR3 DNA sequence: TGTGCCGCCGGGGGAGGCGGAAACACCATATATTTT.

This chain joins TRBV6-5 and TRBJ2-3, with D possibly TRBD2 on 6 matching bases. This CDR3 contains 15 residues. Germline V CDR1 and CDR2: MNHEY, SVGAGI. Trimming took 3 bases from V and 4 from J, leaving 14 bases between them. The CDR3 sequence: CASSYRGFVADTQYF. In DNA, the CDR3 is TGTGCCAGCAGTTATCGGGGGTTTGTAGCAGATACGCAGTATTTT.

The rearrangement uses TRBV6-1 and TRBJ2-6; 7 nucleotides match TRBD1. V lost 0 bases, J lost 3 bases, and 5 bases stayed unmatched. This CDR3 comprises 17 residues. Germline V lookup: CDR1 MNHNS, CDR2 SASEGT. This CDR3 reads CASSEAFDRVGANVLTF. In nucleotides, the CDR3 is TGTGCCAGCAGTGAAGCGTTCGACAGGGTTGGGGCCAACGTCCTGACTTTC.

The genes are TRBV5-1 and TRBJ1-1; 7 bases agree with TRBD1. CDR3 length: 15 residues. Looked up from germline, CDR1 is SGHRS and CDR2 is YFSETQ. With 3 bases clipped from V and 0 bases from J, the junction kept 5 bases outside the gene matches. CDR3 sequence reads: CASSSKQGLNTEAFF. The CDR3 coding sequence is TGCGCCAGCAGCTCGAAACAGGGGTTGAACACTGAAGCTTTCTTT.

The rearrangement uses TRBV7-3 and TRBJ1-2; 8 bases map to TRBD1. The junction had 9 bases not matched to a gene; V was cut back by 5 bases and J by 4 bases. There are 15 residues in the CDR3. Germline V gives CDR1 SGHTA, CDR2 FQGTGA. CDR3 sequence reads: CASSVGTGSSYGYTF. CDR3 bases: TGTGCCAGCAGCGTAGGGACAGGATCGTCCTATGGCTACACCTTC.

The chain joins TRBV10-1 to TRBJ2-7, with D unresolved. Germline loops: CDR1 WNHNN, CDR2 SYGVQD (reference sequence). The V end lost 3 bases, the J end lost 1 base, and 10 bases lay between the germline ends. The CDR3 covers 14 residues. CDR3 sequence reads: CASSERKESYEQYF. CDR3 DNA: TGCGCCAGCAGTGAAAGAAAGGAGTCCTACGAGCAGTACTTC.

The V call is TRBV9, the J call TRBJ2-4; 11 nucleotides align to TRBD2. Trimming removed 4 bases from V and 4 bases from J; junction bases left unmatched: 7. Germline CDR1 is SGDLS and CDR2 is YYNGEE. This CDR3 is 16 amino acids long. The CDR3 sequence: CASSPSRTSGKNIQYF. As DNA, the CDR3 is TGTGCCAGCAGCCCCTCCCGGACTAGCGGGAAAAACATTCAGTACTTC.

With regard to this clone: The DNA is left out, because the CDR3 cannot be placed on it with certainty; the CDR3 is given as TCRdb lists it. The rearrangement uses TRBV9 and TRBJ2-7; the tabulated D call, TRBD1, remains unverified against the DNA. The CDR3 spans 15 residues, counting both ends. CDR1 and CDR2 (germline): SGDLS, YYNGEE. CDR3: CASSVVGTGIPMLYF.

The rearrangement uses TRBV30 and TRBJ1-2, with 7 bases lining up with TRBD1. The V gene end was trimmed by 0 bases and the J gene end by 3 bases; junction bases not matched to a gene: 1. This CDR3 is built from 13 residues. Germline V lookup: CDR1 GTSNPN, CDR2 SVGIG (reference sequence). The CDR3, as DNA: TGTGCCTGGAGTGTACAGGGGCACTATGGCTACACCTTC. Translation: CAWSVQGHYGYTF.

The rearrangement joins TRBV6-6 to TRBJ2-7, with 11 bases identical to TRBD2. The J segment lost 2 bases and the V segment lost 5 bases, leaving 2 bases of the junction unmatched. The germline V gene encodes CDR1 MNHNY and CDR2 SVGAGI (reference sequence). The CDR3 is 14 residues long. The DNA of the CDR3 is TGTGCCAGCAGTCGACTAGCGGGAACCTACGAGCAGTACTTC. This codes for CASSRLAGTYEQYF.

The rearrangement uses TRBV15 and TRBJ1-1; 11 bases align to TRBD1. CDR3 length: 16 residues. Germline V lookup: CDR1 LNHNV, CDR2 YYDKDF (reference sequence). The ends lost 4 bases at V and 5 bases at J; junction bases unmatched: 9. The CDR3 DNA reads as TGTGCCACCAGCACCGGACAGGGGGCGCGGAGGACTGAAGCTTTCTTT. It translates to CATSTGQGARRTEAFF.

The CDR3 spells CASRSSGTPTDTQYF. DNA of the CDR3: TGTGCCAGCAGGTCCTCGGGGACACCCACAGATACGCAGTATTTT. The V gene is TRBV9, the J gene TRBJ2-3; D is perhaps TRBD1 (6 bases). The CDR3 length is 15 residues. Germline V CDR1 and CDR2: SGDLS, YYNGEE. The V end was cut by 5 bases, the J end by 2 bases, with 15 bases between.

The chain couples TRBV27 to TRBJ2-7; tentative D call: TRBD2 (6 bases). Germline CDR1 is MNHEY and CDR2 is SMNVEV (reference sequence). The V end lost 8 bases, the J end lost 6 bases, and 20 bases lay between the germline ends. The CDR3 is 14 residues long. In nucleotides, the CDR3 is TGTGCCAGCCGGAGGGAGCGGAGCCCGACCGAGCAGTACTTC. Residues: CASRRERSPTEQYF.

The chain recombines TRBV28 with TRBJ1-5; 9 nucleotides align to TRBD1. The length of the CDR3 is 14 residues. The junction had 4 bases not matched to a gene; V was cut back by 8 bases and J by 2 bases. CDR1 is MDHEN and CDR2 is SYDVKM in the germline V gene. In DNA, the CDR3 is TGTGCCAGCCTCCGGACAGGGGGCAATCAGCCCCAGCATTTT. Its protein is CASLRTGGNQPQHF. The whole variable domain, remainder taken from reference TRBV28 and TRBJ1-5, is DVKVTQSSRYLVKRTGEKVFLECVQDMDHENMFWYRQDPGLGLRLIYFSYDVKMKEKGDIPEGYSVSREKKERFSLILESASTNQTSMYLCASLRTGGNQPQHFGDGTRLSIL.